The 2 T cell receptor beta chains below all came from one sample that was sequenced in a study of T-cell memory formation after mild COVID-19. One entry per CDR3 protein results from TCRdb running MiXCR on the 5' RACE reads. The sample contains 250,000 to 400,000 distinct CDR3 sequences, roughly an eighth of which appear only once. Sequencing was performed on PBMCs or a T cell subset sorted from them (not recorded which). Receptors originate from a young man who had mild COVID-19 (a few samples of this study predate the infection). Cell type and time point are not known.

This clonotype was detected only a few times. The CDR3 sequence: CASSFGADRGKYEQFF. The DNA of the CDR3 is TGTGCCAGCAGCTTTGGAGCGGACAGGGGGAAATATGAGCAGTTCTTC. J is TRBJ2-1 and V is TRBV11-3; 10 nucleotides line up with TRBD1. CDR3 length equals 16 residues. Germline CDR1 SGHNT, CDR2 YENEEA. Germline trimming cut 3 bases from V and 8 bases from J; bases unmatched to any gene: 10.

This clonotype was seen ten or more times. The chain has TRBV5-6 and TRBJ2-1, with D perhaps TRBD2 (5 bases). CDR1 and CDR2 from the germline V gene are SGHDT and YYEEEE. The CDR3 runs to 11 residues. The V gene lost 5 bases and the J gene lost 9 bases, with 9 bases spanning the gap. The DNA of the CDR3 is TGTGCCAGCAGATACGGAGGTGAGCAGTTCTTC. Its translation is CASRYGGEQFF. Together with reference TRBV5-6 and TRBJ2-1, the CDR3 gives the full variable domain: DAGVTQSPTHLIKTRGQQVTLRCSPKSGHDTVSWYQQALGQGPQFIFQYYEEEERQRGNFPDRFSGHQFPNYSSELNVNALLLGDSALYLCASRYGGEQFFGPGTRLTVL.